This passage covers 24 T cell receptor beta chains from one sample sequenced in a study of cytomegalovirus exposure and HLA in healthy donors. The primer mix had 60 Vbeta and 13 Jbeta primers. The table came from immunoSEQ multiplex PCR; TCRdb's copy has only in-frame clones and leaves some out. Among some 30,000 clones listed, less than 55% were seen once. Source material: PBMCs. These receptors all come from a woman aged 50 to 65 in good health and CMV-seronegative.

The chain joins TRBV14 to TRBJ2-5; maybe TRBD1 (5 bases). Germline V gene sequence: CDR1 SGHDN, CDR2 FVKESK. V lost 1 base to trimming and J lost 5 bases, with 14 bases between them. The CDR3 consists of 15 residues. The CDR3 coding sequence is TGTGCCAGCAGCCAAGGGTGGGGCTTATCGGAGACCCAGTACTTC. Protein product: CASSQGWGLSETQYF.

The V call is TRBV6-5, the J call TRBJ1-5; 10 positions agree with TRBD1. The germline V gene has CDR1 MNHEY and CDR2 SVGAGI. V dropped 4 bases and J dropped 5; count of bases not matched to a gene: 5. CDR3 length: 15 amino acids. Here the CDR3 DNA reads TGTGCCAGCAGTTTGAGACAGGGGGCGTATCAGCCCCAGCATTTT. It encodes CASSLRQGAYQPQHF.

The rearrangement joins TRBV19 to TRBJ2-3, with TRBD2 matching over 9 bases. V trimming: 3 bases; J trimming: 4 bases; junction bases outside the gene matches: 8. The length of the CDR3 is 16 residues. Germline values: CDR1 LNHDA, CDR2 SQIVND (reference sequence). This CDR3 is CASSIGLAGTADTQYF. In nucleotides, the CDR3 is TGTGCCAGTAGTATTGGGCTAGCGGGAACAGCAGATACGCAGTATTTT.

CDR3 sequence (DNA): TGTGCCAGCAGATCAGGGTTCACTGAAGCTTTCTTT. Translated, it gives CASRSGFTEAFF. V gene TRBV6-5 combines with J gene TRBJ1-1; D may be TRBD1 (5 bases). Trimming cost V 6 bases and J 4 bases, with 9 bases left between them. Germline loops: CDR1 MNHEY, CDR2 SVGAGI. The CDR3 length is 12 residues.

The chain couples TRBV30 to TRBJ2-1; the match to TRBD1 covers 11 bases. J was trimmed by 8 bases and V by 3 bases; bases with no gene match: 3. This CDR3 is built from 13 residues. CDR1 is GTSNPN and CDR2 is SVGIG in the germline V gene (reference sequence). The CDR3 DNA follows: TGTGCCTGGAGAGGGACAGGGGGATATGAGCAGTTCTTC. The encoded protein is CAWRGTGGYEQFF.

The rearrangement joins TRBV7-2 to TRBJ2-3; 9 bases fit TRBD1. J gave up 6 bases and V 10 bases, and 20 bases lay outside the gene matches. CDR1 is SGHTA and CDR2 is FQGNSA in the germline V gene. The length of the CDR3 is 17 residues. In DNA form, the CDR3 reads TGTGCCACCAGGAATCATTGGGGGACAGGGCTTCCGGATACGCAGTATTTT. This encodes CATRNHWGTGLPDTQYF.

The chain employs TRBV19 and TRBJ2-1, with TRBD2 identical over 14 bases. With V trimmed by 5 bases and J by 6 bases, 9 bases remained unmatched. CDR3 length: 17 residues. In germline, CDR1 is LNHDA, CDR2 SQIVND (reference sequence). The DNA of the CDR3 is TGTGCCAGTAGTGTAGTAAGGACTAGCGGGGGGCTCAATGAGCAGTTCTTC. Its protein is CASSVVRTSGGLNEQFF.

This clone was seen only a few times. CDR3 in DNA: TGTGCCAGCTCACTACAACAGGGTTCTGGGGCCAACGTCCTGACTTTC. Its protein is CASSLQQGSGANVLTF. The rearrangement uses TRBV18 and TRBJ2-6; D is perhaps TRBD1 (6 bases). V lost 4 bases, J lost 1 base, and 11 bases lay in between. CDR3 length: 16 residues. CDR1 and CDR2 (germline): KGHSH, LQKENI. Full variable domain (rest looked up from reference TRBV18 and TRBJ2-6): NAGVMQNPRHLVRRRGQEARLRCSPMKGHSHVYWYRQLPEEGLKFMVYLQKENIIDESGMPKERFSAEFPKEGPSILRIQQVVRGDSAAYFCASSLQQGSGANVLTFGAGSRLTVL.

The chain joins TRBV27 to TRBJ1-5, with D possibly matching TRBD1 (5 bases). V lost 4 bases, J lost 4 bases, and 8 bases lay in between. This CDR3 spans 13 amino acids. Germline V gene data show CDR1 as MNHEY and CDR2 as SMNVEV (reference sequence). CDR3 sequence: CASSWGPNQPQHF. The CDR3 nucleotides are TGTGCCAGCAGTTGGGGCCCTAATCAGCCCCAGCATTTT.

This clone was seen only a few times. In the same sample, other DNA sequences code for this CDR3. The genes are TRBV18 and TRBJ2-1; 8 nucleotides agree with TRBD2. CDR1 KGHSH and CDR2 LQKENI come from the germline V gene. Trimming cost V 2 bases and J 7 bases; bases outside gene matches: 13. The CDR3 sequence is 17 residues long. The DNA for the CDR3 is TGTGCCAGCTCACCAAACACGCAGCTAGCGGGCTCTAATGAGCAGTTCTTC. Its translation: CASSPNTQLAGSNEQFF.

The chain employs TRBV19 and TRBJ2-5; D perhaps matches TRBD1 (6 bases). The CDR3 consists of 13 residues. Germline CDR1 LNHDA, CDR2 SQIVND (reference sequence). V shed 0 bases and J shed 5 bases, with 7 bases lying between them. The CDR3 DNA sequence: TGTGCCAGTAGTATAGATGACAGGGAGACCCAGTACTTC. Protein sequence: CASSIDDRETQYF.

The chain has TRBV28 and TRBJ2-7, with 7 bases that match TRBD2. CDR3 length: 16 residues. CDR1 is MDHEN, CDR2 SYDVKM, per germline. Trimming cost V 7 bases and J 4 bases; bases outside gene matches: 16. CDR3 amino acids: CASTTPRGRVMYEQYF. For the CDR3, the DNA is TGTGCCAGCACCACCCCTCGCGGGAGAGTTATGTACGAGCAGTACTTC.

The chain uses TRBV30 and TRBJ1-4; D not resolved. The CDR3 extends over 13 amino acids. V lost 1 base to trimming and J lost 4 bases, with 7 bases between them. CDR1 is GTSNPN and CDR2 is SVGIG in the germline V gene (reference sequence). Here the CDR3 DNA reads TGTGCCTGGAGTGGTCTCGGTAATGAAAAACTGTTTTTT. Its protein is CAWSGLGNEKLFF.

In this sample, this clone turned up a few times. This chain joins TRBV5-4 and TRBJ1-3; TRBD1 matches at 7 bases. The CDR3 sequence is 15 residues long. The V segment lost 1 base and the J segment 1 base; nucleotides outside the gene matches: 2. Germline CDR1 SGHNT, CDR2 YYREEE (reference sequence). As DNA, the CDR3 is TGTGCCAGCAGCTTGAAACAGGGGTCTGGAAACACCATATATTTT. This codes for CASSLKQGSGNTIYF.

The sample holds a few counts of this clone. The J gene is TRBJ2-1, the V gene TRBV5-1, with D perhaps TRBD2 (6 bases). V was clipped by 4 bases and J by 8 bases, with 22 bases between them. Germline V gene data show CDR1 as SGHRS and CDR2 as YFSETQ. The CDR3 loop spans 16 amino acids. As DNA, the CDR3 is TGCGCCAGCAGCCCGGGGGTGGGAGGAGCAAGGGATGAGCAGTTCTTC. Its protein product is CASSPGVGGARDEQFF.

The chain joins TRBV18 to TRBJ2-3; the D gene is possibly TRBD1 (6 bases). V gave up 3 bases and J gave up 1 base, with 8 bases separating them. CDR1 and CDR2 (germline): KGHSH, LQKENI. The CDR3 covers 14 residues. In DNA form, the CDR3 reads TGTGCCAGCTCACCCAGGACAGGCACAGATACGCAGTATTTT. The encoded protein is CASSPRTGTDTQYF.

This clone was counted only a few times. J is TRBJ2-5 and V is TRBV5-1; 9 bases agree with TRBD2. V lost 3 bases and J lost 5; bases outside the gene matches: 8. CDR1 and CDR2 from the germline V gene are SGHRS and YFSETQ. This CDR3 contains 15 residues. The DNA for the CDR3 is TGCGCCAGCAGCTACTCCGGGACTAGCCTGGAGACCCAGTACTTC. This sequence encodes CASSYSGTSLETQYF.

The chain employs TRBV5-1 and TRBJ1-1, with a possible D match to TRBD1 (5 bases). The CDR3 consists of 12 residues. The V gene's germline CDR1 is SGHRS and CDR2 YFSETQ. Trimming stripped 2 bases from V and 7 bases from J, with 9 bases between. The CDR3 DNA sequence: TGCGCCAGCAGCTTCGGACATAATGAAGCTTTCTTT. Protein sequence: CASSFGHNEAFF.

V gene TRBV5-6 combines with J gene TRBJ1-4; 7 positions agree with TRBD1. The germline CDR1 and CDR2 sequences are SGHDT and YYEEEE. The V gene end was trimmed by 0 bases and the J gene end by 8 bases; junction bases not matched to a gene: 7. The CDR3 spans 15 residues. The CDR3 coding sequence is TGTGCCAGCAGCTTGGACAGGGGCCTCGGCGAAAAACTGTTTTTT. Translating gives CASSLDRGLGEKLFF.

The chain recombines TRBV4-1 with TRBJ2-7; D remains ambiguous. The V and J ends lost 0 bases and 1 base respectively, with 7 bases between them. The CDR3 length is 14 residues. Germline V gene lookup returns CDR1 MGHRA and CDR2 YSYEKL. The CDR3 nucleotides read TGCGCCAGCAGCCAAGATTACCTATCCTACGAGCAGTACTTC. Protein sequence: CASSQDYLSYEQYF.

The genes are TRBV10-1 and TRBJ2-3; perhaps TRBD1 as D (6 bases). V was clipped by 6 bases and J by 6 bases, with 19 bases between them. The CDR3 runs 15 residues. In germline, CDR1 is WNHNN, CDR2 SYGVQD (reference sequence). The CDR3: CASSRGIGSGDTQYF. CDR3 nucleotide sequence: TGCGCCAGCAGCAGGGGAATTGGTTCAGGGGATACGCAGTATTTT.

The rearrangement joins TRBV28 to TRBJ1-2; D is uncertain. This CDR3 is built from 14 residues. Germline assignment: CDR1 MDHEN and CDR2 SYDVKM. V was clipped by 3 bases and J by 3 bases, with 11 bases between them. Written as DNA, the CDR3 is TGTGCCAGCAGTTTTGGAGGTCCGGACTATGGCTACACCTTC. Its translation is CASSFGGPDYGYTF.

The chain is built from TRBV7-8 and TRBJ2-7, with 7 positions matching TRBD2. Germline V gene data show CDR1 as SGHVS and CDR2 as FQNEAQ. J lost 3 bases, V lost 1 base, and 9 bases had no gene match. This CDR3 contains 16 residues. For the CDR3, the DNA is TGTGCCAGCAGCTTAGGAGGGCCAAGGGACTACTACGAGCAGTACTTC. Residues: CASSLGGPRDYYEQYF.

The chain has TRBV19 and TRBJ2-7, with 8 bases aligning to TRBD1. Germline V gene lookup returns CDR1 LNHDA and CDR2 SQIVND (reference sequence). After removal of 1 base from V and 2 bases from J, the junction contained 7 bases not matched to a gene. The CDR3 sequence is 16 residues long. The CDR3 coding sequence is TGTGCCAGTAGTATAGCTTTGACAGGGGTGGCCTACGAGCAGTACTTC. It codes for CASSIALTGVAYEQYF.